The 22 T cell receptor beta chains below all came from one sample that was sequenced in a study of spatial heterogeneity in lung cancer. The time point here: blood at routine non-recurrence follow-up after resection. Extraction of whole RNA from tumor, nontumor lung or frozen PBMC preceded unsorted sequencing. TCRdb itself ran the 5' RACE reads through MiXCR, one entry per CDR3 protein. In the table there are about 120,000 distinct CDR3 sequences, 9% to 15% of which are singletons. The sequences come from PBMCs, collected at follow-up. These receptors all stem from a male donor with early-stage non-small cell lung cancer.

This chain joins TRBV6-5 and TRBJ1-6; D is unresolved. The germline V gene has CDR1 MNHEY and CDR2 SVGAGI. Trimming removed 5 bases at V and 9 bases at J, with 20 bases between. The CDR3 spans 16 residues. The CDR3 loop is CASSLGLLRQLSPLHF. For the CDR3, the DNA is TGTGCCAGCAGTCTCGGCCTTTTGCGTCAGCTTTCACCCCTCCACTTT.

This clonotype showed up just a few times. In DNA form, the CDR3 reads TGCGCCAGCAGCCTCTCTTCCGTCCTGAGAACTGAAGCTTTCTTT. The encoded protein is CASSLSSVLRTEAFF. This chain connects TRBV4-1 to TRBJ1-1; D gene uncertain. CDR1 is MGHRA, CDR2 YSYEKL, per germline. The ends were cut back, 4 bases at V and 5 bases at J, with 17 bases in the middle. The CDR3 is made up of 15 amino acids.

This clonotype was counted ten times or more. The chain uses TRBV18 and TRBJ2-3, with unresolved D. Between the trimmed V and J ends, which lost 3 bases and 4 bases, there was a span of 8 bases. The germline gives CDR1 KGHSH, CDR2 LQKENI. The CDR3 has 13 residues. CDR3 sequence (DNA): TGTGCCAGCTCACCGAAGGGTCCAGATACGCAGTATTTT. Its protein is CASSPKGPDTQYF.

On this clonotype: At one end, the junction sequence differs from germline, possibly due to a read error. The rearrangement joins TRBV7-7 to TRBJ2-3; 13 bases map to TRBD2. Per the germline V gene, CDR1 is SSHAT and CDR2 is FNYEAQ (reference sequence). There are 15 residues in the CDR3. The CDR3 here is CASSPGLAGSNTQYF. The CDR3 DNA sequence: TGTGCTAGCAGCCCGGGACTAGCGGGGTCAAATACGCAGTATTTT.

In its sample, this clonotype was seen many times. The V gene is TRBV5-1, the J gene TRBJ2-7; D is uncertain. CDR1 and CDR2 (germline): SGHRS, YFSETQ. Trimming took 4 bases from V and 7 from J, leaving 15 bases between them. This CDR3 is built from 13 residues. The CDR3 DNA reads TGCGCCAGCAGCAAAGGTCCCGGGTTGGAGCAGTACTTC. Its protein product is CASSKGPGLEQYF.

This clonotype was seen at least ten times. The junction departs from the called germline gene at one end, perhaps through a read error. This chain uses TRBV18 with TRBJ1-2, with 7 bases fitting TRBD1. This CDR3 is built from 13 residues. Germline CDR1 is KGHSH and CDR2 is LQKENI. The CDR3 loop reads CASSPGQDYGYTF. The CDR3 DNA sequence: TGCGCCAGCAGCCCCGGACAGGACTATGGCTACACCTTC.

The rearrangement joins TRBV9 to TRBJ2-2, with no clear D. This CDR3 has 13 amino acids. Germline values: CDR1 SGDLS, CDR2 YYNGEE. The germline V and J ends were trimmed by 5 bases and 5 bases, with 10 bases remaining between them. CDR3 protein: CASSSIGTGELFF. CDR3 coding DNA: TGTGCCAGCAGTAGTATCGGGACCGGGGAGCTGTTTTTT. Based on the CDR3 plus reference TRBV9 and TRBJ2-2, the full variable domain is DSGVTQTPKHLITATGQRVTLRCSPRSGDLSVYWYQQSLDQGLQFLIQYYNGEERAKGNILERFSAQQFPDLHSELNLSSLELGDSALYFCASSSIGTGELFFGEGSRLTVL.

This clonotype qualifies as medium-sized. The DNA for the CDR3 is TGCAGTGCAACCTACGGGCCGGTAACCCAGTACTTC. This codes for CSATYGPVTQYF. V is TRBV20-1 and J is TRBJ2-5, with no clear D. Trimming removed 6 bases at V and 8 bases at J, with 16 bases between. The germline V gene encodes CDR1 DFQATT and CDR2 SNEGSKA (reference sequence). The CDR3 sequence is 12 residues long.

The chain employs TRBV12-3 or TRBV12-4 and TRBJ1-5; D possibly corresponds to TRBD1 (5 bases). This CDR3 spans 14 amino acids. Trimming shortened V by 3 bases and J by 6 bases, and 12 bases separated the two germline ends. The CDR3 bases are TGTGCCAGCAGTTTGGGTGGGGGGACTCAGCCCCAGCATTTT. Translation: CASSLGGGTQPQHF.

This rearrangement joins TRBV4-1 to TRBJ2-4, with D possibly being TRBD1 or TRBD2 (7 bases each). The CDR3 is 19 amino acids. CDR1 MGHRA and CDR2 YSYEKL come from the germline V gene. V lost 1 base, J lost 0 bases, and 19 bases lay in between. The CDR3 region has the DNA TGCGCCAGCAGCCAAGGGGTTCAGGGGGGGACCATAGCCAAAAACATTCAGTACTTC. It yields the protein CASSQGVQGGTIAKNIQYF.

Ten or more counts support this clonotype. V gene TRBV28 combines with J gene TRBJ2-3, with a possible D match to TRBD2 (6 bases). From germline, CDR1 is MDHEN and CDR2 SYDVKM. V lost 6 bases to trimming and J lost 4 bases, with 17 bases between them. CDR3 length: 15 residues. The CDR3 DNA sequence: TGTGCCAGCAGCACGACTAGTTCGGGATCAGATACGCAGTATTTT. Its protein is CASSTTSSGSDTQYF.

This clonotype was counted only a few times. The chain joins TRBV4-1 to TRBJ1-1; 8 bases line up with TRBD1. The CDR3 length is 16 residues. The germline gives CDR1 MGHRA, CDR2 YSYEKL. The ends lost 1 base at V and 5 bases at J; junction bases unmatched: 9. The CDR3 region is CASSQVGQGARTEAFF. The CDR3 DNA reads as TGCGCCAGCAGCCAAGTCGGCCAGGGGGCGAGGACTGAAGCTTTCTTT.

This clonotype appeared many times. This rearrangement joins TRBV5-1 to TRBJ2-1; D ambiguous. Trimming cost V 3 bases and J 8 bases, with 12 bases left between them. CDR1 is SGHRS and CDR2 is YFSETQ in the germline V gene. CDR3 size: 13 residues. The CDR3 sequence is CASSSGRWDEQFF. The CDR3 nucleotides are TGCGCCAGCAGCTCCGGGCGTTGGGATGAGCAGTTCTTC.

The V and J genes are TRBV2 and TRBJ2-2, with D perhaps matching TRBD2 (5 bases). Per the germline V gene, CDR1 is SNHLY and CDR2 is FYNNEI. The CDR3 contains 14 residues. Trimming stripped 8 bases from V and 7 bases from J, with 17 bases between. DNA for the CDR3: TGTGCCAGCGGAGTCGATGGAGGTTACGGGGAGCTGTTTTTT. Translating it yields CASGVDGGYGELFF.

This clonotype was detected only a few times. The chain links TRBV20-1 to TRBJ2-6; D not certain. V lost 4 bases and J lost 0, with 16 bases in between. The germline V gene encodes CDR1 DFQATT and CDR2 SNEGSKA (reference sequence). This CDR3 is built from 17 residues. DNA for the CDR3: TGCAGTGCTACCCGTCAGTTTCCTAGCTCTGGGGCCAACGTCCTGACTTTC. This gives the protein CSATRQFPSSGANVLTF.

On this clonotype: At one end the junction does not follow the germline gene, possibly because of a read error. V usage is TRBV14 and J usage is TRBJ1-1; possible D gene TRBD1, 6 bases. CDR3 length: 12 residues. The germline V gene encodes CDR1 SGHDN and CDR2 FVKESK. The CDR3 reads CASSHGGRGTLF. The CDR3 DNA reads TGTGCCAGCAGCCATGGAGGGAGAGGGACACTCTTT. Based on the CDR3 plus reference TRBV14 and TRBJ1-1, the full variable domain is EAGVTQFPSHSVIEKGQTVTLRCDPISGHDNLYWYRRVMGKEIKFLLHFVKESKQDESGMPNNRFLAERTGGTYSTLKVQPAELEDSGVYFCASSHGGRGTLFGQGTRLTVV.

The chain carries TRBV7-2 and TRBJ2-5, with TRBD2 identical over 9 bases. CDR1 SGHTA and CDR2 FQGNSA come from the germline V gene. CDR3 length: 15 residues. The J segment lost 7 bases and the V segment lost 7 bases, leaving 13 bases of the junction unmatched. CDR3 amino acids: CASTLAGAISGTQYF. The CDR3 DNA is TGTGCCAGCACGTTAGCGGGGGCCATCAGTGGGACCCAGTACTTC.

This chain joins TRBV28 and TRBJ1-6; D not certain. This CDR3 region has 14 residues. Between the trimmed V and J ends, which lost 6 bases and 6 bases, there was a span of 12 bases. Germline CDR1 is MDHEN and CDR2 is SYDVKM. As DNA, the CDR3 is TGTGCCAGCAGGTTCCTCGGCGGTAATTCACCCCTCCACTTT. It codes for CASRFLGGNSPLHF.

This clonotype was found a few times. The genes are TRBV5-1 and TRBJ2-7; 7 nucleotides agree with TRBD1. CDR3 length: 11 amino acids. V lost 7 bases and J lost 4; bases outside the gene matches: 2. Germline V lookup: CDR1 SGHRS, CDR2 YFSETQ. CDR3 DNA sequence: TGCGCCAGCCAACAGGGGTACGAGCAGTACTTC. It translates to CASQQGYEQYF.

A few counts support this clonotype. This chain uses TRBV19 with TRBJ2-1; 7 bases align to TRBD2. This CDR3 is 15 amino acids long. V lost 6 bases, J lost 1 base, and 6 bases stayed unmatched. CDR1 and CDR2 from the germline V gene are LNHDA and SQIVND (reference sequence). The CDR3 reads CASSGGGTSYNEQFF. In nucleotides, the CDR3 is TGTGCCAGTAGCGGCGGGGGTACTTCCTACAATGAGCAGTTCTTC. Variable domain in full (rest from reference TRBV19 and TRBJ2-1): DGGITQSPKYLFRKEGQNVTLSCEQNLNHDAMYWYRQDPGQGLRLIYYSQIVNDFQKGDIAEGYSVSREKKESFPLTVTSAQKNPTAFYLCASSGGGTSYNEQFFGPGTRLTVL.

This clonotype was seen a few times. J is TRBJ1-1 and V is TRBV4-1; the match to TRBD1 covers 8 bases. This CDR3 region has 15 residues. V shed 2 bases, J shed 4 bases, and the junction held 6 bases outside the gene matches. Germline V CDR1 and CDR2: MGHRA, YSYEKL. The CDR3 reads CASSQRQGLITEAFF. The CDR3 nucleotides are TGCGCCAGCAGCCAACGACAGGGGTTAATCACTGAAGCTTTCTTT.

The J gene is TRBJ1-1, the V gene TRBV18; D is unclear. The V end lost 3 bases, the J end lost 4 bases, and 12 bases lay between the germline ends. Germline CDR1 KGHSH, CDR2 LQKENI. This CDR3 has 14 residues. CDR3 protein: CASSPTSMGTEAFF. CDR3 coding DNA: TGTGCCAGCTCACCGACATCGATGGGCACTGAAGCTTTCTTT. The full variable domain, in which reference TRBV18 and TRBJ1-1 provide the parts outside the CDR3, is NAGVMQNPRHLVRRRGQEARLRCSPMKGHSHVYWYRQLPEEGLKFMVYLQKENIIDESGMPKERFSAEFPKEGPSILRIQQVVRGDSAAYFCASSPTSMGTEAFFGQGTRLTVV.